Reported below is one T cell receptor (beta chain). This clonotype was seen ten or more times. Its antigen is unknown. No base-level quality is on record; no much larger clone is a single base apart. V gives up 6 bases and J gives up 5 bases, and the segment between their germline ends measures 8 bases. The CDR3 measures 11 amino acids from cysteine to phenylalanine. Of all the DNA, just the CDR3 is kept, 33 bases in frame from base 1. Based on the germline V gene, the CDR1 and CDR2 sequences are MNHEY and SVGAGI. This entry comes from a study of T cells in Graves' hyperthyroidism and ophthalmopathy (dated by TCRdb to between 2018 and 2021). Looking at the study overall: Peripheral blood was collected at initial diagnosis, before any treatment. After sampling, hyperthyroidism patients received methimazole starting at 30 mg daily, and ophthalmopathy patients received high-dose intravenous methylprednisolone. The paper describes TCR Vbeta CDR3 sequencing of fewer than 150 peripheral blood samples, made up of around 41 ophthalmopathy patients, more than 70 hyperthyroidism patients and 17 progressor patients. In addition, the study compared T-cell repertoires in thyroid tissue and in blood from five to seven Graves' hyperthyroidism patients. To identify TCR V-J signatures that set the groups apart, the researchers used a discovery cohort of approximately 98 patients, made up of roughly 45 with Graves' ophthalmopathy and some 58 with stable Graves' hyperthyroidism. An independent validation cohort of around 20 hyperthyroidism patients and approximately 16 patients who later progressed to ophthalmopathy tested prospective prediction of ophthalmopathy. The 95 to 100 discovery patients were randomly divided into training and test sets at a 7:3 ratio.

A patient counted as having stable Graves' hyperthyroidism if no progression to ophthalmopathy occurred over 18 months of follow-up. Hyperthyroidism patients were newly diagnosed, had a disease duration of under 2 months, and were aged 18 to 65 years. Any patient with an uncontrolled infection, another autoimmune disease, pregnancy or lactation was excluded. Clinical symptoms, serum thyroxine and TRAb, thyroid ultrasound, and orbital computed tomography formed the basis for the diagnoses. PBMCs were separated from roughly 10 ml of fresh peripheral blood using Ficoll-Paque density gradient centrifugation. Total RNA was extracted using Trizol reagent, and RNA quality was assessed on an Agilent 2100 Bioanalyzer. The TCR beta CDR3 regions were amplified from RNA transcripts. For the first round of RT-PCR on the TCR CDR3, the HTBI primer set was used together with the Qiagen OneStep RT-PCR kit. The libraries were constructed in a second round of multiplex PCR and then size-selected and purified. Libraries were sequenced paired-end with 100 bp reads on an Illumina HiSeq2000. The published analysis was carried out like this. SOAPnuke was used to process the raw data, with reads discarded if the reads contained adapters or uncalled bases, had a mean Phred below 15, or lacked an exact constant-primer or identifier match. COPE v1.2.5 was used to merge the high-quality paired reads, and each unique nucleotide sequence was defined as a clonotype. MiTCR v1.1 was used to align clonotypes to the IMGT TRBV, TRBD and TRBJ reference segments. The analysis was restricted to V-J combinations with a frequency above 0.0001, which together covered 99.2% of the repertoires. A TCS score was defined as the ratio between F50 (clonal expansion) and ExV (chaos), using BLOSUM62-based TCRdist between CDR3 peptides within each V-J. Welch's t-statistics and random forest reduced roughly 540 V-J features to 13, which were used in a naive Bayes classifier (R e1071). Using fastp at Q25 and MiXCR, TCRdb reprocessed the public reads and kept productive beta chains. Rows with one shared CDR3 protein collapse into an entry with the most common genes and DNA. The V and J calls come from TCRdb's annotation, not from the publication. The sample has some 510,000 distinct CDR3 sequences on record, roughly 20% of them singletons. More than 25% of the sample comes from the top ten.

Beyond this particular receptor, the publication reports: During validation, the model predicted progression to ophthalmopathy a median of roughly 7.1 months ahead of onset, with more than 60% sensitivity and 72.22% specificity. Blood samples also contained most of the expanded thyroid clonotypes (frequency above 0.001), which suggests that blood repertoires may reflect thyroid immune responses. No statistical method was used to set the sample size in advance, and investigators knew the group allocation. Ophthalmopathy was separated from stable hyperthyroidism by a 13 V-J signature model, with approximately 86% sensitivity and roughly 81% specificity obtained in cross-validation and 80%/75% obtained in testing.

Sequencing was done on a sample of blood. The receptor comes from a man between 18 and 35 years old with Graves' hyperthyroidism. Here the chain combines TRBV6-5 and TRBJ2-7; no D gene is confidently identified. The nucleotides are TGTGCCAGCAGCTCAGCCCACGAGCAGTACTTC. Translated, it gives CASSSAHEQYF.